The 5 T cell receptor beta chains below come from one sample, sequenced in a study of blood T cell repertoires in COVID-19. TCRdb's copy holds only in-frame clones and misses some; the assay was immunoSEQ multiplex PCR. The table shows approximately 280,000 clones, with roughly 80% occurring only once. Sequencing used PBMCs or T cells enriched from blood (not recorded which). The receptors derive from a middle-aged man who had been exposed to COVID-19.

This chain joins TRBV2 and TRBJ1-2; no clear D gene. The germline V gene encodes CDR1 SNHLY and CDR2 FYNNEI. The V gene lost 2 bases and the J gene lost 4 bases, with 17 bases spanning the gap. The CDR3 is 16 amino acids. This CDR3 reads CASSESGREGTYGYTF. The DNA of the CDR3 is TGTGCCAGCAGTGAATCCGGACGGGAGGGCACCTATGGCTACACCTTC.

In this sample, this clone turned up many times. The CDR3 region has the DNA TGCGCCAGCAGCCCGACGGTGACTAGCCGTAAACCCTACGAGCAGTACTTC. Protein: CASSPTVTSRKPYEQYF. The chain has TRBV4-1 and TRBJ2-7, with TRBD2 matching over 7 bases. CDR3 length equals 17 residues. Per the germline V gene, CDR1 is MGHRA and CDR2 is YSYEKL. With V trimmed by 4 bases and J by 2 bases, 14 bases remained unmatched.

The rearrangement joins TRBV2 to TRBJ1-1; D may be TRBD1 (6 bases). CDR1 and CDR2 from the germline V gene are SNHLY and FYNNEI. Deletions cut 11 bases from V and 3 bases from J, with 16 bases between. This CDR3 has 13 amino acids. As DNA, the CDR3 is TGTGCCGGCACAGGGATTGTGCACACTGAAGCTTTCTTT. Translating it yields CAGTGIVHTEAFF.

This chain joins TRBV7-9 and TRBJ1-4; no clear D gene. V lost 1 base and J lost 3, with 9 bases in between. The CDR3 is 15 amino acids. In germline, CDR1 is SEHNR, CDR2 FQNEAQ (reference sequence). CDR3: CASSLGGGPNEKLFF. DNA for the CDR3: TGTGCCAGCAGCTTAGGGGGAGGACCTAATGAAAAACTGTTTTTT.

This rearrangement joins TRBV9 to TRBJ1-2; the D gene is possibly TRBD1 (5 bases). The germline V gene encodes CDR1 SGDLS and CDR2 YYNGEE. Trimming left V 4 bases short and J 4 bases short, with 17 bases between. This CDR3 region has 15 residues. The CDR3 DNA follows: TGTGCCAGCAGCCCACATCGGGCAGGGCCCTATGGCTACACCTTC. Protein product: CASSPHRAGPYGYTF.